This is a list of T cell receptor beta chains from one sample in a study of OX40 agonist ivuxolimab in advanced cancers. Assay: immunoSEQ multiplex PCR; the TCRdb copy retains only in-frame clones and omits some. Counted here are 80,000 or so clones, around 87% occurring once; the ten biggest clones make up 0.32%. Sequences were derived from CD4+ or CD8+ T cells sorted from blood, sampled in a trial of the OX40 agonist ivuxolimab. Source of these receptors: an adult with an advanced solid tumor such as melanoma, head and neck, liver or kidney cancer. Each CDR3 is given with its conserved first and last residue. Each record gives: D gene, clone size, J gene, V gene, CDR3 DNA, CDR3 protein. A D gene is named only where the DNA matches it firmly. A clone size is listed for some rows: how often the clone was seen (once, few, many), or a class if it is expanded.

- | - | TRBJ1-3 | TRBV9 | TGTGCCAGCAGCGTCCGTGGTGGGACCCCCTCTGGAAACACCATATATTTT | CASSVRGGTPSGNTIYF
TRBD1 | - | TRBJ1-1 | TRBV29-1 | TGCAGCGCCAGGACAGGGAACACTGAAGCTTTCTTT | CSARTGNTEAFF
- | - | TRBJ2-1 | TRBV5-8 | TGTGCCAGCAGCTCATATCGCGAACCAAACAATGAGCAGTTCTTC | CASSSYREPNNEQFF
TRBD1 | - | TRBJ2-2 | TRBV5-1 | TGCGCCAGCAGCCTCGGACAGGCCGGGGAGCTGTTTTTT | CASSLGQAGELFF
- | - | TRBJ1-2 | TRBV21-1 | TGTGCCAGAACGGGACAGGGAGGTTCGGATGGCTACACCTTC | CARTGQGGSDGYTF
TRBD2 | - | TRBJ2-7 | TRBV7-3 | TGTGCCAGCAGCTTGAAGGGAGGGCCCTACGAGCAGTACTTC | CASSLKGGPYEQYF
TRBD2 | once | TRBJ2-3 | TRBV7-9 | TGTGCCAGCAGCTTAGCACTAGCGGGGACGGCAGATACGCAGTATTTT | CASSLALAGTADTQYF
- | - | TRBJ2-1 | TRBV11-2 | TGTGCCAGCAGCCGAGACAGGGAGGGTATGGGGCAGTTCTTC | CASSRDREGMGQFF
TRBD2 | - | TRBJ2-2 | TRBV4-1 | TGCGCCAGCAGCCAAGTTAGGGCTAGCGGAACCTACACCGGGGAGCTGTTTTTT | CASSQVRASGTYTGELFF
- | - | TRBJ2-5 | TRBV7-8 | TGTGCCAGCAGCTTAGAAAGGGGGGGAGAGACTCAGTACTTC | CASSLERGGETQYF
TRBD1 | - | TRBJ1-2 | TRBV5-1 | TGCGCCAGCAGCCCCTATGGCGGGACAGCTAACTATGGCTACACCTTC | CASSPYGGTANYGYTF
- | - | TRBJ1-5 | TRBV15 | TGTGCCACCAGCAGAACCCCCAAAGGGAGCAATCAGCCCCAGCATTTT | CATSRTPKGSNQPQHF
- | - | TRBJ1-3 | TRBV6-5 | TGTGCCAGCTCGCAGGGTGGAAACACCATATATTTT | CASSQGGNTIYF
- | - | TRBJ1-5 | TRBV7-2 | TGTGCCAGCAGCCGTGGGACCAATCAGCCCCAGCATTTT | CASSRGTNQPQHF
- | - | TRBJ2-7 | TRBV6-5 | TGTGCCGCCTCCGGGACGGTCGCCTACGAGCAGTACTTC | CAASGTVAYEQYF
- | - | TRBJ2-5 | TRBV18 | TGTGCCAGCTCACCGCAGAGACAGGGAGGGGGAGAGACCCAGTACTTC | CASSPQRQGGGETQYF
TRBD1 | - | TRBJ2-1 | TRBV29-1 | TGCAGCGTCCAGGGGGTCTACAATGAGCAGTTCTTC | CSVQGVYNEQFF
- | - | TRBJ2-2 | TRBV11-3 | TGTGCCAGCAGCTTAGCAGGGCCCGGGGAGCTGTTTTTT | CASSLAGPGELFF
- | - | TRBJ1-4 | TRBV2 | TGTGCCAGCAGTGATGGGGGATTCTTTGCAACTAATGAAAAACTGTTTTTT | CASSDGGFFATNEKLFF
- | - | TRBJ1-1 | TRBV13 | TGTGCCAGCAGCTTATATTGGCAGGGGATAAGGAACACTGAAGCTTTCTTT | CASSLYWQGIRNTEAFF
- | - | TRBJ1-4 | TRBV14 | TGTGCCAGCAGCCAAGTCCTGGGTGGGAAACTGTTTTTT | CASSQVLGGKLFF
- | - | TRBJ1-4 | TRBV28 | TGTGCCAGCCGGAAGGCAACTAATGAAAAACTGTTTTTT | CASRKATNEKLFF
- | - | TRBJ1-1 | TRBV10-3 | TGTGCCATCACCCAGGGTGCAAACATGAACACTGAAGCTTTCTTT | CAITQGANMNTEAFF
- | - | TRBJ1-5 | TRBV19 | TGTGCCAGTAACGAAGCCGGGCTTCAGAGTTTGATGAGCAATCAGCCCCAGCATTTT | CASNEAGLQSLMSNQPQHF
- | - | TRBJ2-2 | TRBV9 | TGTGCCAGCAGCGGGCTTAGGCAGGCCGGCTACGGGGAGCTGTTTTTT | CASSGLRQAGYGELFF
- | - | TRBJ1-5 | TRBV7-2 | TGTGCCAGCAGCCGGACAGCTGATAGCAATCAGCCCCAGCATTTT | CASSRTADSNQPQHF
- | - | TRBJ2-6 | TRBV19 | TGTGCCAGTAGTCGGACCTTGGGGCCTGGGGCCAACGTCCTGACTTTC | CASSRTLGPGANVLTF
- | - | TRBJ1-2 | TRBV6-1 | TGTGCCGTACGTCGTGGGGTTAACTATGGCTACACCTTC | CAVRRGVNYGYTF
TRBD2 | - | TRBJ2-3 | TRBV2 | TGTGCCAGCACCCGGGAAGCGGGGGATAGGGATACGCAGTATTTT | CASTREAGDRDTQYF
TRBD1 | - | TRBJ1-5 | TRBV15 | TGTGCCACCAGCAATACAGGGGGCTATAGAAGCAATCAGCCCCAGCATTTT | CATSNTGGYRSNQPQHF
TRBD1 | - | TRBJ2-7 | TRBV6-5 | TGTGCCAGCAGCCCCGGGACAGGTCCCTCCTACGAGCAGTACTTC | CASSPGTGPSYEQYF
TRBD2 | - | TRBJ2-3 | TRBV11-3 | TGTGACAGCAGCCTAGGGGACGGGGGGACCGGCACGGATACGCAGTATTTT | CDSSLGDGGTGTDTQYF
TRBD2 | - | TRBJ2-3 | TRBV7-8 | TGTGCCAGCAGCTTATCGGCGGGAGGGCCGACAGATACGCAGTATTTT | CASSLSAGGPTDTQYF
TRBD1 | - | TRBJ1-6 | TRBV2 | TGTGCCAGCAGCGGGGACAGAACACCTAATTCACCCCTCCACTTT | CASSGDRTPNSPLHF
TRBD1 | once | TRBJ1-2 | TRBV29-1 | TGCAGCGTCCGAAAAGGGACAGGGGAAAACTATGGCTACACCTTC | CSVRKGTGENYGYTF
- | many | TRBJ2-5 | TRBV18 | TGTGCCAGCTCACCAGGGCAAGAGACCCAGTACTTC | CASSPGQETQYF
- | - | TRBJ2-1 | TRBV6-5 | TGTGCCAGCACACGAAAGGCAGGGGAATACAATGAGCAGTTCTTC | CASTRKAGEYNEQFF
- | - | TRBJ1-3 | TRBV6-5 | TGTGCCAGCAGTTACTCCTATAGATCCGGAAACACCATATATTTT | CASSYSYRSGNTIYF
TRBD1 | - | TRBJ1-1 | TRBV30 | TGTGCCTGGACCAGATGGACAGGGTGGACTGAAGCTTTCTTT | CAWTRWTGWTEAFF
TRBD1 | - | TRBJ1-3 | TRBV6-4 | TGTGCCAGCAGTGACGCGGGACAGGGGCGGAACACCATATATTTT | CASSDAGQGRNTIYF
- | - | TRBJ2-3 | TRBV7-2 | TGTGCCAGCAGCTTAGAGATCTTCACAGATACGCAGTATTTT | CASSLEIFTDTQYF
- | - | TRBJ1-2 | TRBV28 | TGTGCCAGCAGTTTGTCAGGAGGATATGGCTACACCTTC | CASSLSGGYGYTF
- | few | TRBJ1-5 | TRBV7-8 | TGTGCCAGCAGAGTCAGCCTCTATAGCAATCAGCCCCAGCATTTT | CASRVSLYSNQPQHF
- | - | TRBJ1-6 | TRBV5-5 | TGTGCCAGCAGCTTGGGGGGAGAGACCCCTAATTCACCCCTCCACTTT | CASSLGGETPNSPLHF
TRBD2 | - | TRBJ2-7 | TRBV11-2 | TGTGCCAGCAGCTTAGCCCGGACTAGCTACGAGCAGTACTTC | CASSLARTSYEQYF
- | - | TRBJ2-3 | TRBV9 | TGTGCCAGCAGCCCTTCCGCAGATACGCAGTATTTT | CASSPSADTQYF
- | - | TRBJ1-1 | TRBV4-1 | TGCGCCAGCAGCCAAGTCCGAGCAAGAGGGACTGAAGCTTTCTTT | CASSQVRARGTEAFF
- | - | TRBJ2-3 | TRBV18 | TGTGCCAGCTCACAGGTCGGAGATACGCAGTATTTT | CASSQVGDTQYF
- | - | TRBJ1-2 | TRBV5-1 | TGCGCCAGCAGCTTGGATTACGGGGGCTACACCTTC | CASSLDYGGYTF
TRBD1 | - | TRBJ2-5 | TRBV2 | TGTGCCAGCAACAGGGGGTACGAGACCCAGTACTTC | CASNRGYETQYF
TRBD1 | - | TRBJ2-7 | TRBV28 | TGTGCCAGCAGTTTATGGGACAGGGCGGGATACGAGCAGTACTTC | CASSLWDRAGYEQYF
TRBD1 | - | TRBJ2-5 | TRBV28 | TGTGCCAGCAGTTATGGGACAGGGGTACAGGAGACCCAGTACTTC | CASSYGTGVQETQYF
- | - | TRBJ2-7 | TRBV4-3 | TGCGCCAGCAGCCTTGGGGACGAGCAGTACTTC | CASSLGDEQYF